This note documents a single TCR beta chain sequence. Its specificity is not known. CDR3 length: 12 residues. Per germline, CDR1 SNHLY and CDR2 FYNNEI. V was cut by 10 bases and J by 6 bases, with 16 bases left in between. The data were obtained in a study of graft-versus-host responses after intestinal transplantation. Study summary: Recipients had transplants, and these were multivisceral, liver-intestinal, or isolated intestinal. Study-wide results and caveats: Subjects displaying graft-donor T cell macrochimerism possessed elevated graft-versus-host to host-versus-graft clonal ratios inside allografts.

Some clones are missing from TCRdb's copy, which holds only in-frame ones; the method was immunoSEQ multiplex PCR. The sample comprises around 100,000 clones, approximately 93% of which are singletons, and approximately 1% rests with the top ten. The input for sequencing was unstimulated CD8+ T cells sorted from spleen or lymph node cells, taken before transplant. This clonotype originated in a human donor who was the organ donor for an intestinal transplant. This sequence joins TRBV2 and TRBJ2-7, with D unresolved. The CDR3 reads CAIRGQSGEQYF. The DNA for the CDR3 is TGTGCCATCCGTGGCCAATCTGGCGAGCAGTACTTC.